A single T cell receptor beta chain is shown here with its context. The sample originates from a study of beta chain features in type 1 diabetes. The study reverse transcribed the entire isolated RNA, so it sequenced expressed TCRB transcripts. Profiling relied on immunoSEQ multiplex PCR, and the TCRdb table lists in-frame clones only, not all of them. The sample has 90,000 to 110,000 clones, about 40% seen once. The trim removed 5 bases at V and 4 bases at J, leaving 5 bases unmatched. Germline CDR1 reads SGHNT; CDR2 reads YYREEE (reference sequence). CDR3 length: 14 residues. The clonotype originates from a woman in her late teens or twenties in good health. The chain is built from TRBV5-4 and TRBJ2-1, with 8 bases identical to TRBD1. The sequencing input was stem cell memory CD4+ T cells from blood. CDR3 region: CASRGGQVYNEQFF. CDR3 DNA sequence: TGTGCCAGCAGAGGGGGACAGGTTTACAATGAGCAGTTCTTC.